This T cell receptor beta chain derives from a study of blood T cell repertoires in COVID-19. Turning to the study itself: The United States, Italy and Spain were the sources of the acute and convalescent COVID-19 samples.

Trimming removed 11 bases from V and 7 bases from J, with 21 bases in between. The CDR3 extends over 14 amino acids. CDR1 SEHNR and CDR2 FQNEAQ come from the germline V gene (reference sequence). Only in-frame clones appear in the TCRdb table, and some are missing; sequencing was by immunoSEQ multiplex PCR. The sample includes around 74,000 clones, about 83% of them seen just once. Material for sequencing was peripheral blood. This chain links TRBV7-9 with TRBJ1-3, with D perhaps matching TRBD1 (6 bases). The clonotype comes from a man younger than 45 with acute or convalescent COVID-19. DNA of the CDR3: TGTGCCGCTTCACAGTCAGGGGCCCGGAACACCATATATTTT. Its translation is CAASQSGARNTIYF.